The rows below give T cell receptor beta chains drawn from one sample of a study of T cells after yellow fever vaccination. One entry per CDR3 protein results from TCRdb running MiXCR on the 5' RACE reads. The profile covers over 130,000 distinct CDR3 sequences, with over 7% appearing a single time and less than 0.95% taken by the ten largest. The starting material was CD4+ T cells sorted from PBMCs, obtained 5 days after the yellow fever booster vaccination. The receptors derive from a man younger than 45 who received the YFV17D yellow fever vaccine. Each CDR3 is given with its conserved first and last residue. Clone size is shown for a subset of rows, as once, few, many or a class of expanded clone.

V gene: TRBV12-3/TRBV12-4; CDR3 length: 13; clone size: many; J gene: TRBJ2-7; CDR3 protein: CACKRGSFHEQYF
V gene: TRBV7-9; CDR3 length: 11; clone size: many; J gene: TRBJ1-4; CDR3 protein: CASYRGEKLFF
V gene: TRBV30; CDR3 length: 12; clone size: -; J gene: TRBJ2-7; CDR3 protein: CAWMNQGDEQYF
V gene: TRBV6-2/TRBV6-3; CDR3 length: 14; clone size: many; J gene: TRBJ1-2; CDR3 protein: CASSGMGLFYGYTF
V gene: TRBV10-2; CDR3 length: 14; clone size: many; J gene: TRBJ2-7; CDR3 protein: CASTAGTISYEQYF
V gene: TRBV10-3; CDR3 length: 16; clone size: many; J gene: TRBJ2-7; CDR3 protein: CAISGAQGGSSYEQYF
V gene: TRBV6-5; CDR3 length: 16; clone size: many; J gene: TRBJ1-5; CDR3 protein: CASSYSREAKNQPQHF
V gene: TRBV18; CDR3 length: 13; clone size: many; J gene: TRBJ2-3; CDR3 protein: CASSPPDGDTQYF
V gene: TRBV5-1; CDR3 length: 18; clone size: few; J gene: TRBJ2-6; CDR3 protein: CASRKKYSPSSGANVLTF
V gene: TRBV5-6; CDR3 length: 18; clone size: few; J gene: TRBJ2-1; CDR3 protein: CASSARDWYMSSYNEQFF
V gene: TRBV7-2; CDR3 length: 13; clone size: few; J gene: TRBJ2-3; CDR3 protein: CASKAGVTDTQYF
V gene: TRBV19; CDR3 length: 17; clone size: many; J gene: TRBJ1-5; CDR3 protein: CASTDIPISTGNQPQHF
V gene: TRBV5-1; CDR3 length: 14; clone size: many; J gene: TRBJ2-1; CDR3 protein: CASHGTSARNEQFF
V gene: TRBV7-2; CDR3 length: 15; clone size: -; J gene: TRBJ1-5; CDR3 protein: CASSLVGGGAQPQHF
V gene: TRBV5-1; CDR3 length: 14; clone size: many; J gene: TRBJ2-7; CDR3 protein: CASSQGLGSDEQYF
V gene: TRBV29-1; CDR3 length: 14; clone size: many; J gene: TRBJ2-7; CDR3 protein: CSATGQGGSYEQYF
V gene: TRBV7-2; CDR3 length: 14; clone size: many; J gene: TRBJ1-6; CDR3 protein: CASSFRDSQFPLHF
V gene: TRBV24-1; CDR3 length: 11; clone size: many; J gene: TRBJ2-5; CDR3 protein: CAIRTNRGQYF